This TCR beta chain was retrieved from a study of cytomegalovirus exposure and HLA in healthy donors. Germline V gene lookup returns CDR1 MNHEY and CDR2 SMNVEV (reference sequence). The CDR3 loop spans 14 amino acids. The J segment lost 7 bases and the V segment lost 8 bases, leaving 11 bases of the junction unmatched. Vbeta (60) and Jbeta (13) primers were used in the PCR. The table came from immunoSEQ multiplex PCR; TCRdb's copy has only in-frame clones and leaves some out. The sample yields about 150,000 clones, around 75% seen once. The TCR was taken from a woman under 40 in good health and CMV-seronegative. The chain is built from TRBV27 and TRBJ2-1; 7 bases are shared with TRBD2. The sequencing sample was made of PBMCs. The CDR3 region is CASRAGAGYNEQFF. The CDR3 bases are TGTGCCAGCCGGGCGGGAGCGGGGTATAATGAGCAGTTCTTC.